The rows below give T cell receptor beta chains drawn from one sample of a study of blood T cell repertoires in COVID-19. Libraries were prepared by immunoSEQ multiplex PCR; TCRdb keeps only in-frame clonotypes and omits some of them. The sample shows roughly 190,000 clones, 88% of them seen only once. Sequences were obtained from peripheral blood. These receptors originate from a human donor in a cohort sampled during active COVID-19. Both conserved end residues are part of each CDR3. Each record gives: J gene, V gene, CDR3 protein.

TRBJ2-1 | TRBV4-3 | CASSQVGTSGPRFNEQFF
TRBJ2-7 | TRBV2 | CACTPRQQTYEQYF
TRBJ1-1 | TRBV10-2 | CASRPGSGTEAFF
TRBJ2-7 | TRBV7-2 | CASTKEGGVSYEQYF
TRBJ2-7 | TRBV5-4 | CASTRDGSYEQYF
TRBJ2-1 | TRBV5-1 | CASSLVGLAGANEQFF
TRBJ2-1 | TRBV19 | CASSLQGALGNEQFF
TRBJ2-6 | TRBV7-9 | CASTPGGQWLGGANVLTF
TRBJ1-2 | TRBV10-3 | CAISATTGLRGYTF
TRBJ2-3 | TRBV7-9 | CASGRRESVDTQYF
TRBJ2-5 | TRBV24-1 | CATSDLGDYKQETQYF
TRBJ2-1 | TRBV7-9 | CASSRLAGVSYNEQFF
TRBJ2-7 | TRBV19 | CASSIEGQGFDEQYF
TRBJ1-2 | TRBV20-1 | CSASNPTGGFYGYTF
TRBJ1-2 | TRBV5-1 | CASSLTGGVYGYTF
TRBJ2-3 | TRBV11-2 | CASSLDEDTQYF
TRBJ2-7 | TRBV5-1 | CASSRTGTDFFVEQYF
TRBJ1-1 | TRBV3-1/TRBV3-2 | CASSQDLDRGRWTEAFF
TRBJ2-7 | TRBV28 | CASRPLLGLRTLYEQYF
TRBJ1-4 | TRBV19 | CASSAQGAPSEKLFF
TRBJ2-3 | TRBV27 | CASSWTGVGKGVTDTQYF
TRBJ2-3 | TRBV6-6 | CASTPGVVLGTDTQYF
TRBJ1-6 | TRBV28 | CASSLFGTGVSPLHF
TRBJ2-7 | TRBV27 | CASSDRDRGYEQYF
TRBJ1-1 | TRBV5-1 | CASSRGDRQTNTEAFF
TRBJ2-7 | TRBV7-2 | CASSFPRDGGSSYEQYF
TRBJ2-1 | TRBV27 | CASRGGGASSYNEQFF
TRBJ2-4 | TRBV5-4 | CASSLGTGYPKNIQYF
TRBJ2-6 | TRBV5-4 | CASSRAGTASLSGANVLTF
TRBJ1-1 | TRBV6-6 | CASNTGNEAFF
TRBJ2-5 | TRBV10-3 | CASRPAGGQETQYF
TRBJ1-4 | TRBV4-1 | CASSQGHRVREKLFF
TRBJ2-2 | TRBV18 | CASSPPGRSTGELFF
TRBJ2-7 | TRBV10-3 | CAISEDRLGTYEQYF
TRBJ2-7 | TRBV7-9 | CASSLDRPGGQYF
TRBJ1-4 | TRBV5-1 | CASSLVGQPNEKLFF
TRBJ1-2 | TRBV7-2 | CASSSEGGINYGYTF
TRBJ2-5 | TRBV30 | CAWSAAGRLQETQYF
TRBJ2-7 | TRBV29-1 | CSVGDSPTYEQYF
TRBJ1-4 | TRBV4-3 | CASSQDHTGANEKLFF
TRBJ1-5 | TRBV3-1/TRBV3-2 | CASSQVSNQPQHF
TRBJ1-1 | TRBV5-4 | CASSLDFSWGFTEAFF
TRBJ2-5 | TRBV5-1 | CASSSTTGARETQYF
TRBJ2-7 | TRBV6-2/TRBV6-3 | CASSTWDFYEQYF
TRBJ2-7 | TRBV25-1 | CASSGYGTGVTYEQYF